This TCR beta chain was retrieved from a study of blood T cell repertoires in COVID-19. Whole-study context: Italy, Spain and the United States were the sources of the convalescent and acute COVID-19 samples. T cells, B-cell-depleted T cells, or PBMCs supplied cDNA or gDNA.

Trimming removed 7 bases at V and 6 bases at J, with 16 bases between. Germline values: CDR1 LNHDA, CDR2 SQIVND (reference sequence). CDR3 length: 15 amino acids. In the original analysis: Nucleated cell number was recorded as an estimate derived from reference gene primer amplification. Measured with immunoSEQ multiplex PCR; TCRdb has only the in-frame clones, and not every one. V and J calls and clone size follow that table, whereas D and trimming were derived from the DNA. In the table there are tens of thousands of clones, 75% to 90% of which are singletons. V usage is TRBV19 and J usage is TRBJ1-6; D might be TRBD1 (6 bases). Specimen: peripheral blood. This clonotype was sampled from a man aged 55 to 70 with active COVID-19. CDR3 in amino acids: CASTGTHSTNSPLHF. CDR3 sequence (DNA): TGTGCCAGTACAGGGACACACAGCACTAATTCACCCCTCCACTTT. Looking up the rest from reference TRBV19 and TRBJ1-6 gives the full variable domain: DGGITQSPKYLFRKEGQNVTLSCEQNLNHDAMYWYRQDPGQGLRLIYYSQIVNDFQKGDIAEGYSVSREKKESFPLTVTSAQKNPTAFYLCASTGTHSTNSPLHFGNGTRLTVT.